This T cell receptor (beta chain) was captured in a study of follicular helper T cells after annual influenza vaccination. The time point: 2014-2015 season, pre-vaccination. Germline lookup yields CDR1 SNHLY and CDR2 FYNNEI. The CDR3 contains 15 residues. Trimming removed 4 bases at V and 2 bases at J, with 9 bases between. Clones were sequenced by immunoSEQ multiplex PCR, and TCRdb holds only the in-frame ones, with some missing. The data show 10,000 to 15,000 clones, around 80% seen once. The chain recombines TRBV2 with TRBJ2-6; D is uncertain. Sequences were derived from CXCR5- memory CD4+ T cells sorted from blood, sampled on the day of influenza vaccination. This TCR came from an adult who received the influenza vaccine. CDR3 protein: CASSVPGPGANVLTF. The CDR3 DNA sequence: TGTGCCAGCAGTGTCCCGGGTCCTGGGGCCAACGTCCTGACTTTC.